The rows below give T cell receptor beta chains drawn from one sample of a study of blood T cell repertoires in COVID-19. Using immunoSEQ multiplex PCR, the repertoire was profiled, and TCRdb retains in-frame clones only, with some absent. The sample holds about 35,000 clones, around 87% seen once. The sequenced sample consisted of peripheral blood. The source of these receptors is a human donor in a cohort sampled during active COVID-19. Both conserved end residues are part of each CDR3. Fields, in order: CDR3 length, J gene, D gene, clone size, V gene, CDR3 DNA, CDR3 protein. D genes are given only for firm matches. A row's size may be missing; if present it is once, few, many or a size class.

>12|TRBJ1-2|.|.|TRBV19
TGTGCCAGTAGTGTCACAGGTTATGGCTACACCTTC
CASSVTGYGYTF
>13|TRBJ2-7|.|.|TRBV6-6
TGTGCCAGCAGTGGGGGGAGCGGCTACGAGCAGTACTTC
CASSGGSGYEQYF
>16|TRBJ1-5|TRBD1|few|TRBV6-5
TGTGCCAGCAGTTACCATAGACAGGGTTGCAATCAGCCCCAGCATTTT
CASSYHRQGCNQPQHF
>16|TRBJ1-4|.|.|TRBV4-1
TGCGCCAGCAGCCCGCGCGACCTCGGGTATGACGGAAAACTGTTTTTT
CASSPRDLGYDGKLFF
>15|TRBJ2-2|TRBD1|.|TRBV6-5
TGTGCCAGCAGGAACGGACAGGGGGGCACCGGGGAGCTGTTTTTT
CASRNGQGGTGELFF
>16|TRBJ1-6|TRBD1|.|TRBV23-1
TGCGCCAGCAGTCACCTCAACAGGGGGCTGGATTCACCCCTCCACTTT
CASSHLNRGLDSPLHF
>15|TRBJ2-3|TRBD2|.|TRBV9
TGTGCCAGCAAACGGGGGGATCGGAGCACAGATACGCAGTATTTT
CASKRGDRSTDTQYF
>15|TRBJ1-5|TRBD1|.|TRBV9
TGTGCCAGCAGCCCGGGACAGGGGCTAAATCAGCCCCAGCATTTT
CASSPGQGLNQPQHF
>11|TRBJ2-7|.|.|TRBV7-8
TGTGCCAGCAGCCCTGCCTACGAGCAGTACTTC
CASSPAYEQYF
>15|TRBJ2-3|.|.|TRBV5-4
TGTGCCAGCAGCTTGGGGGCTACTAGCACAGATACGCAGTATTTT
CASSLGATSTDTQYF
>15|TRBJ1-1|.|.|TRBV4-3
TGCGCCAGCAGCCAAGATCAAGGCCCCCGACAGGCGGCTTTCTTT
CASSQDQGPRQAAFF
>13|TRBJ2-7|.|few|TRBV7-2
TGTGCCAGCAGCGGAAACAGAGCCTACGAGCAGTACTTC
CASSGNRAYEQYF
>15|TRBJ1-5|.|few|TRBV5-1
TGCGCCAGCAGCTTGGAAGGGGGTGAAGGTCAGCCCCAGCATTTT
CASSLEGGEGQPQHF
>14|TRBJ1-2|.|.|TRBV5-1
TGCGCCAGCAGCAACATTACAGGGAGCCATGGCTACACCTTC
CASSNITGSHGYTF
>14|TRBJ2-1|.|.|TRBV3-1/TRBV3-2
TGTGCCAGCAGCCAACCCCCCCTCTACCGGGAGCAGTTCTTC
CASSQPPLYREQFF
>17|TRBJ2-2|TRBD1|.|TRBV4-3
TGCGCCAGCAGCCCAGTCATACAGGGGGCAGGCACCGGGGAGCTGTTTTTT
CASSPVIQGAGTGELFF
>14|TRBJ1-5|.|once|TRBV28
TGTGCCAGCAGTACGACAATCCCAAATCAGCCCCAGCATTTT
CASSTTIPNQPQHF
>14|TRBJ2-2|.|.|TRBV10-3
TGTGCCATCAGATACGACACCGCCACCGGGGAGCTGTTTTTT
CAIRYDTATGELFF
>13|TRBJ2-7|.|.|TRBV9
TGTGCCAGCAGCGTAGGACAGACCGAAGAGCAGTACTTC
CASSVGQTEEQYF
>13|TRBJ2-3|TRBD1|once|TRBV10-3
TGTGCCATCACGGGACAGCTATCAGATACGCAGTATTTT
CAITGQLSDTQYF
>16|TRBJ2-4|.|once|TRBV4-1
TGCGCCAGCAGCCAAGTCGTCCGAGGGGCCAAAAACATTCAGTACTTC
CASSQVVRGAKNIQYF
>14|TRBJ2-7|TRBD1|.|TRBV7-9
TGTGCCAGCAGCTCCTGGACAGGGTCTAACGAGCAGTACTTC
CASSSWTGSNEQYF
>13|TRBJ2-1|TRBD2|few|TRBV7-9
TGTGCCAGCAGCTCCGGACTAGCCAATGAGCAGTTCTTC
CASSSGLANEQFF
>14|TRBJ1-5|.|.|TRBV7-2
TGTGCCAGCAGCTTAGCGCGGGGAAATCAGCCCCAGCATTTT
CASSLARGNQPQHF
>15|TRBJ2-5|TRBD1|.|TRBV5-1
TGCGCCAGCAGCCCTACACCCGACAGGGAAGAGACCCAGTACTTC
CASSPTPDREETQYF
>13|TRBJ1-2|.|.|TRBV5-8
TGTGCCAGCAGCCCGACGGACAGATATGGCTACACCTTC
CASSPTDRYGYTF
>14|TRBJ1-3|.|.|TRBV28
TGTGCCAGCGGAACGGGGTTAAGCGGAAACACCATATATTTT
CASGTGLSGNTIYF
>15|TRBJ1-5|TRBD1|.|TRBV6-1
TGTGCCAGCAGTGAGTTGGGGACAGGGGGTCAGCCCCAGCATTTT
CASSELGTGGQPQHF
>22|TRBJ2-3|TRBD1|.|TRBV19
TGTGCCAGTAGTATAGATCTCGTCCCCCACAGGGGGCTGATTGGGGGCACAGATACGCAGTATTTT
CASSIDLVPHRGLIGGTDTQYF
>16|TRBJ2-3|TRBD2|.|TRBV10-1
TGCGCCAGCAGTGAGTCAGCGGGGGAAAGCACAGATACGCAGTATTTT
CASSESAGESTDTQYF
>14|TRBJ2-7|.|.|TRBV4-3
TGCGCCAGCAGCCAAGTGTCCAGGGGCTACGAGCAGTACTTC
CASSQVSRGYEQYF
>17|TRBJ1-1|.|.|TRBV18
TGTGCCAGCTCACCTTTCGGTAGTCAGGGGATCCAGACTGAAGCTTTCTTT
CASSPFGSQGIQTEAFF
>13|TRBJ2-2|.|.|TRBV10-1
TGCGCCAGCAGGCTTTCGGGGATCGGGGAGCTGTTTTTT
CASRLSGIGELFF
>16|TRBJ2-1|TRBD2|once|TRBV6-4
TGTGCCAGCAGTGCCGCACTAGCGGGGGGACACAATGAGCAGTTCTTC
CASSAALAGGHNEQFF
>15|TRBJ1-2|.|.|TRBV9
TGTGCCAGCAGCGTAGATGGGAGGCCGAACTATGGCTACACCTTC
CASSVDGRPNYGYTF
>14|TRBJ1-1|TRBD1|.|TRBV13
TGTGCCAGCAGCCCGGGGGGACAGGGGCTGAGAGCTTTCTTT
CASSPGGQGLRAFF
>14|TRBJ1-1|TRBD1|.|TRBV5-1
TGCGCCAGCAGCGCAGGGGGCGTCGACACTGAAGCTTTCTTT
CASSAGGVDTEAFF
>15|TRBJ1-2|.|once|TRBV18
TGTGCCAGCTCACCACCGGCAGGGCCTAACTATGGCTACACCTTC
CASSPPAGPNYGYTF
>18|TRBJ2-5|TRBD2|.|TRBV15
TGTGCCACCAGCAGTACACCCGGGACTAGCGGGGGCCAAGAGACCCAGTACTTC
CATSSTPGTSGGQETQYF
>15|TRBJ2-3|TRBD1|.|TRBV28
TGTGCCAGCAGGGATATCGGACAGGTTGGATATACGCAGTATTTT
CASRDIGQVGYTQYF
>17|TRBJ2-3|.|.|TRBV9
TGTGCCAGCAGCGGGGCACCGGGCGGGATTAGCACAGATACGCAGTATTTT
CASSGAPGGISTDTQYF
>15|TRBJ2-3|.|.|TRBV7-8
TGTGCCAGCAGCTTAGCGGGGGGGGCTGTAGATACGCAGTATTTT
CASSLAGGAVDTQYF
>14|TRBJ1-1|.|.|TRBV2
TGTGCCAGCAGGGGTCAGGTGCTGAACACTGAAGCTTTCTTT
CASRGQVLNTEAFF
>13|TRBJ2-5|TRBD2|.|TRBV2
TGTGCCAGCCGGGGACTAGCAGGGGAGACCCAGTACTTC
CASRGLAGETQYF
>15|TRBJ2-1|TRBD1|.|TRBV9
TGTGCCAGCAGCGTAGTCGGGGACAGCTACAATGAGCAGTTCTTC
CASSVVGDSYNEQFF
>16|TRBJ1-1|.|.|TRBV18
TGTGCCAGCTCACCACCGTGGGGGAGGATGAACACTGAAGCTTTCTTT
CASSPPWGRMNTEAFF